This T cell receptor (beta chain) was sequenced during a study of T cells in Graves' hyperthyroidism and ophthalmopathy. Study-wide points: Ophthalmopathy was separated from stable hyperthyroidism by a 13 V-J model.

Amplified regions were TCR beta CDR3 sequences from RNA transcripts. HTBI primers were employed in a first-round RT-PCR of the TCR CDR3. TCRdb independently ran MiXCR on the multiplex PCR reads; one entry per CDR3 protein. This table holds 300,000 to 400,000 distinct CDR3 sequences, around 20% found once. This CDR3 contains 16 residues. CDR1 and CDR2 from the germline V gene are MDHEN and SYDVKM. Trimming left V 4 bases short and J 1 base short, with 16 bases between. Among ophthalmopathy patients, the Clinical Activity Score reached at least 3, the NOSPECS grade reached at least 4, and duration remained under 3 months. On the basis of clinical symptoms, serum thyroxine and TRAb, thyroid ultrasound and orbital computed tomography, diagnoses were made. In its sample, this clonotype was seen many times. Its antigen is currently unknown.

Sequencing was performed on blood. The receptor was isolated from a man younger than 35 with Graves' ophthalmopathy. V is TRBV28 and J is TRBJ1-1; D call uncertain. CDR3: CASSSPLGTSNTEAFF. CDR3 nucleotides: TGTGCCAGCAGTTCCCCCTTAGGAACTTCGAACACTGAAGCTTTCTTT.